The 14 T cell receptor beta chains below were found in one sample sequenced in a study of blood T cell repertoires in COVID-19. Sequencing used immunoSEQ multiplex PCR; TCRdb keeps in-frame clones, though not all of them. Here the sample spans 85,000 to 120,000 clones, around 92% being singletons. Sequencing was done on a sample of peripheral blood. The receptors stem from a man younger than 30 with acute or convalescent COVID-19.

CDR3 nucleotide sequence: TGTGCCAGCACCTCAGGGACAGGGGAGGAGCAGTTCTTC. It is translated as CASTSGTGEEQFF. The chain employs TRBV12-3 or TRBV12-4 and TRBJ2-1; the match to TRBD1 covers 10 bases. After removal of 7 bases from V and 10 bases from J, the junction contained 7 bases not matched to a gene. The CDR3 is 13 amino acids.

DNA for the CDR3: TGCGCCAGCAGCCAAGAAGTCGGACAGGGCAATCAGCCCCAGCATTTT. Translated, it gives CASSQEVGQGNQPQHF. The chain combines TRBV4-1 with TRBJ1-5, with TRBD1 matching 7 bases. CDR1 is MGHRA and CDR2 is YSYEKL in the germline V gene. The CDR3 totals 16 residues. The J segment lost 2 bases and the V segment lost 0 bases, leaving 4 bases of the junction unmatched.

This clone was recorded once. V and J are TRBV5-1 and TRBJ1-2; D gene ambiguous. Germline CDR1 is SGHRS and CDR2 is YFSETQ. V was pared by 2 bases and J by 0 bases, with 20 bases between. This CDR3 is 18 amino acids long. This chain's CDR3 is CASSLEPKRQRSNYGYTF. As DNA, the CDR3 is TGCGCCAGCAGCTTAGAGCCGAAGAGGCAACGTTCTAACTATGGCTACACCTTC.

The gene calls are TRBV7-9 and TRBJ1-5; the D is unclear. This CDR3 has 12 amino acids. V lost 1 base and J 9 bases, leaving 7 bases between the germline ends. Germline values: CDR1 SEHNR, CDR2 FQNEAQ (reference sequence). The CDR3 loop is CASSLVTGPQHF. The DNA of the CDR3 is TGTGCCAGCAGCTTAGTAACGGGGCCCCAGCATTTT.

V is TRBV3-1 (or the pseudogene TRBV3-2) and J is TRBJ1-3, with a possible D match to TRBD1 (5 bases). Deletions cut 4 bases from V and 4 bases from J, with 17 bases between. The CDR3 contains 16 residues. In germline, CDR1 is LGHDT, CDR2 YNNKEL (reference sequence). The CDR3 loop reads CASSPGLRATGNTIYF. CDR3 nucleotides: TGTGCCAGCAGCCCAGGGCTCAGGGCTACGGGAAACACCATATATTTT.

This clone was found once. This chain connects TRBV6-5 to TRBJ1-2, with TRBD1 identical over 9 bases. Germline loops: CDR1 MNHEY, CDR2 SVGAGI. With 7 bases clipped from V and 3 bases from J, the junction kept 6 bases outside the gene matches. The CDR3 has 14 amino acids. The CDR3, as DNA: TGTGCCAGCAACCAGAACAGGGGGCACTATGGCTACACCTTC. Amino acid sequence: CASNQNRGHYGYTF.

The J gene is TRBJ1-2, the V gene TRBV10-3; D is perhaps TRBD1 (5 bases). This CDR3 contains 12 residues. The V end was cut by 7 bases, the J end by 1 base, with 7 bases between. The germline V gene encodes CDR1 ENHRY and CDR2 SYGVKD. CDR3 coding DNA: TGTGCCATCACTCAGGGTAACTATGGCTACACCTTC. Protein sequence: CAITQGNYGYTF.

The chain couples TRBV30 to TRBJ1-1; D is undetermined. Germline V gives CDR1 GTSNPN, CDR2 SVGIG (reference sequence). This CDR3 has 15 residues. V lost 0 bases to trimming and J lost 2 bases, with 13 bases between them. CDR3 loop: CAWSVGPGKNTEAFF. The CDR3 region has the DNA TGTGCCTGGAGTGTAGGTCCAGGAAAAAACACTGAAGCTTTCTTT.

The chain recombines TRBV27 with TRBJ1-2; 9 bases agree with TRBD1. Germline-derived CDR1 and CDR2 are MNHEY and SMNVEV (reference sequence). The CDR3 contains 15 residues. Trimming removed 6 bases from V and 2 bases from J; junction bases left unmatched: 7. The CDR3 DNA is TGTGCCAGCAGCTTTTCCGGGACAGGGAACTATGGCTACACCTTC. Protein: CASSFSGTGNYGYTF.

This clone was detected only once. The genes are TRBV5-1 and TRBJ1-2; 10 nucleotides line up with TRBD1. J lost 8 bases, V lost 0 bases, and 4 bases had no gene match. Germline CDR1 reads SGHRS; CDR2 reads YFSETQ. The CDR3 runs to 14 residues. The chain's CDR3 is CASSLEDRGTGYTF. CDR3 DNA sequence: TGCGCCAGCAGCTTGGAGGACAGGGGGACGGGCTACACCTTC.

This sequence joins TRBV19 and TRBJ1-5, with 7 bases fitting TRBD1. CDR3 size: 14 residues. The germline V gene encodes CDR1 LNHDA and CDR2 SQIVND (reference sequence). V shed 9 bases, J shed 2 bases, and the junction held 7 bases outside the gene matches. CDR3 loop: CASHRGYGNQPQHF. The CDR3 DNA reads TGTGCCAGCCACAGGGGTTACGGCAATCAGCCCCAGCATTTT. The complete variable domain, with remaining parts taken from reference TRBV19 and TRBJ1-5, reads DGGITQSPKYLFRKEGQNVTLSCEQNLNHDAMYWYRQDPGQGLRLIYYSQIVNDFQKGDIAEGYSVSREKKESFPLTVTSAQKNPTAFYLCASHRGYGNQPQHFGDGTRLSIL.

This rearrangement joins TRBV19 to TRBJ1-6, with a possible D match to TRBD1 (5 bases). With 3 bases removed from V and 5 bases from J, the gap between germline ends came to 8 bases. The length of the CDR3 is 14 residues. Germline-derived CDR1 and CDR2 are LNHDA and SQIVND (reference sequence). CDR3 bases: TGTGCCAGTAGTATTGACAGCCATAATTCACCCCTCCACTTT. Its translation: CASSIDSHNSPLHF. Looking up the rest from reference TRBV19 and TRBJ1-6 gives the full variable domain: DGGITQSPKYLFRKEGQNVTLSCEQNLNHDAMYWYRQDPGQGLRLIYYSQIVNDFQKGDIAEGYSVSREKKESFPLTVTSAQKNPTAFYLCASSIDSHNSPLHFGNGTRLTVT.

The CDR3 region is CASSFRTGGTSTDTQYF. The CDR3 region has the DNA TGTGCCAGCAGCTTCAGGACGGGGGGGACTAGCACAGATACGCAGTATTTT. This chain links TRBV7-9 with TRBJ2-3, with 8 bases fitting TRBD2. From germline, CDR1 is SEHNR and CDR2 FQNEAQ (reference sequence). The ends lost 3 bases at V and 0 bases at J; junction bases unmatched: 8. The CDR3 is made up of 17 amino acids.

The V gene is TRBV5-1, the J gene TRBJ1-2; 10 bases are a match to TRBD1. The CDR3 runs to 16 residues. Germline values: CDR1 SGHRS, CDR2 YFSETQ. V was clipped by 7 bases and J by 2 bases; unmatched bases: 11. The CDR3 is CASGGLGQGVNYGYTF. The CDR3 bases are TGCGCCAGCGGAGGACTCGGACAGGGGGTAAACTATGGCTACACCTTC.